Listed below are T cell receptor beta chains from one sample, sequenced in a study of blood T cell repertoires in COVID-19. Clones were read by immunoSEQ multiplex PCR, and TCRdb kept only the in-frame ones, dropping some. This sample has roughly 200,000 clones, with about nine tenths found just once. Sequenced: PBMCs or T cells enriched from blood (not recorded which). These receptors all stem from a man aged 25-45 years in a cohort exposed to, infected with or recovered from COVID-19 (not recorded which). Both conserved end residues are part of each CDR3. A D gene is named only where the DNA matches it firmly. Part of the rows lack a size; the others show once, few, many or a class for expanded clones.

.,.,TRBJ1-2,TRBV3-1/TRBV3-2,14,TGTGCCAGTTTAACGTGGGGGGTGAGCTATGGCTACACCTTC,CASLTWGVSYGYTF
.,TRBD2,TRBJ2-1,TRBV4-1,16,TGCGCCAGCAGCCAACCGAGCGGGAGGGGTTTCTATGAGCAGTTCTTC,CASSQPSGRGFYEQFF
few,.,TRBJ1-5,TRBV24-1,17,TGTGCCACCAGTGATTTGGGCAGGGCCTATAGCAATCAGCCCCAGCATTTT,CATSDLGRAYSNQPQHF
.,.,TRBJ2-2,TRBV7-2,17,TGTGCCAGCAGCTTAGAGGGGGGAGGGATAGGGCCCGGGGAGCTGTTTTTT,CASSLEGGGIGPGELFF
.,.,TRBJ2-3,TRBV7-9,14,TGTGCCAGCAGCCAAAGGAGGAGTGCGGATACGCAGTATTTT,CASSQRRSADTQYF
.,.,TRBJ2-7,TRBV4-3,14,TGCGCCAGCAGCCAAGGGACAGAATCCTACGAGCAGTACTTC,CASSQGTESYEQYF
.,.,TRBJ1-5,TRBV28,16,TGTGCCAGCAGTATCGGGGGGCTCCCGAGCAATCAGCCCCAGCATTTT,CASSIGGLPSNQPQHF
.,TRBD1,TRBJ2-7,TRBV14,15,TGTGCCAGCAGCCAAGCCGGGACAGGGGGGAGGGAGCAGTACTTC,CASSQAGTGGREQYF
.,.,TRBJ1-3,TRBV19,13,TGTGCCAGCCCCGGGACATCTGGAAACACCATATATTTT,CASPGTSGNTIYF
once,TRBD1,TRBJ1-1,TRBV14,13,TGTGCCAGCAGAGCGACAGGGGGCACTGAAGCTTTCTTT,CASRATGGTEAFF
.,TRBD1,TRBJ1-1,TRBV9,15,TGTGCCAGCAGCGCCCGGACAGGGCTGAACACTGAAGCTTTCTTT,CASSARTGLNTEAFF
.,TRBD2,TRBJ2-1,TRBV7-2,18,TGTGCCAGCAGCTATCTAAAAAGCGGGAGTCCGGGCGACAATGAGCAGTTCTTC,CASSYLKSGSPGDNEQFF
.,TRBD1,TRBJ2-1,TRBV19,15,TGTGCCAGTAGTAAGAACAGGGGGCGCGCTTATGAGCAGTTCTTC,CASSKNRGRAYEQFF
.,.,TRBJ1-1,TRBV15,15,TGTGCCACCAGCAGAGATCCGTGGGAGGGGACTGAAGCTTTCTTT,CATSRDPWEGTEAFF
.,TRBD1,TRBJ2-7,TRBV28,13,TGTGCCAGCAGTCCCCTGGGGACAGGGGCGCAGTACTTC,CASSPLGTGAQYF
.,TRBD1,TRBJ2-2,TRBV28,14,TGTGCCAGCAGTTGGACAGGGGGCGACGGGGAGCTGTTTTTT,CASSWTGGDGELFF
.,.,TRBJ2-7,TRBV6-5,14,TGTGCCAGCAGAAACCCCGGGGGACTGGCCGAGCAGTACTTC,CASRNPGGLAEQYF
.,.,TRBJ1-2,TRBV4-3,15,TGCGCCAGCAGCCAAGATAGGCCAGGGGTGAGCGGCTACACCTTC,CASSQDRPGVSGYTF
.,TRBD1,TRBJ2-2,TRBV7-9,14,TGTGCCAGCAGCGGACAGGGAAACACCGGGGAGCTGTTTTTT,CASSGQGNTGELFF
.,.,TRBJ2-2,TRBV11-2,17,TGTGCCAGCAGCTTATTCGGGGGGCGGACGAACACCGGGGAGCTGTTTTTT,CASSLFGGRTNTGELFF